This T cell receptor (beta chain) was captured by sequencing in a study of OX40 agonist ivuxolimab in advanced cancers. Context from the whole study: Ivuxolimab was a fully human IgG2 agonistic monoclonal antibody targeting the costimulatory receptor OX40 (CD134). Intravenous ivuxolimab was administered to patients every 2 weeks at six dose levels: 0.01, 0.1, 0.3, 1.5, 3 and 10 mg/kg. Among the approximately 50 dose-escalation patients, about 20 had hepatocellular carcinoma, about 15 melanoma, 9 renal cell carcinoma and 9 head and neck cancer. In the dose-escalation cohort, nearly 85% of patients were male, and the mean age was roughly 60 years with a range of roughly 23 to 79. Prior anti-PD-1, anti-PD-L1 or anti-CTLA-4 therapy was permitted, and checkpoint inhibitors had been received by 30% to 40% of dose-escalation patients. Partial responses occurred in three dose-escalation patients, of whom one had hepatocellular carcinoma and two had cutaneous melanoma. Peripheral TCRbeta sequencing aimed to test whether ivuxolimab altered TCR sequence diversity and caused clonal T-cell expansion. The paper reports the monotherapy dose-escalation portion (N ≈ 50 patients) of the phase I ivuxolimab trial. Study-wide conclusions, independent of this receptor: After ivuxolimab, CD8+ T cells had more expanded clones than CD4+ T cells on average. At doses of 0.1 to 3.0 mg/kg, clonal expansion of both CD4+ and CD8+ blood T cells was observed from baseline to week 6. In the 0.1-3.0 mg/kg groups, partial responders were among the patients with the lowest normalized peripheral clonal expansion, particularly in CD8+ T cells. Low levels of normalized T-cell clonal expansion were also seen in some patients who did not respond. The antigen specificity of the peripheral T cells that underwent clonal expansion was not determined.

To sequence the TCRbeta CDR3 region, genomic DNA was isolated from the sorted cells. The immunoSEQ Assay was used for sequencing of TCRbeta CDR3 regions. This is the immuneACCESS table as TCRdb keeps it, with only in-frame sequences that have V and J called. A part of the clones is gone; compared with another copy, unresolved V genes explain less than half, and the rest is unexplained. For this sample there are under 70,000 clones; 80% to 90% appear just once. Under 7% of the sample goes to the ten largest clones. On this clone: The clone's antigen remains unknown. Within one base of it there is no much larger clone, and no base qualities were kept.

V drops 1 base and J drops 0 bases, leaving 7 bases in between. CDR3 length: 15 amino acids, cysteine to phenylalanine. Solely the CDR3 DNA is kept, with 45 bases framed from the first base. Reading the germline V gene gives CDR1 SGHVS and CDR2 FQNEAQ. The trial excluded patients who had a history of autoimmune disease or who were on systemic immunosuppression. In every dose cohort, peripheral blood was drawn for TCR sequencing at baseline, cycle 4 day 1, and cycle 7 day 1. The samples were drawn from a first-in-human, open-label, multicenter phase I dose-escalation trial of ivuxolimab. The trial enrolled adults with locally advanced or metastatic head and neck squamous cell, hepatocellular, melanoma or renal cell carcinoma. Before TCR sequencing, CD4+ T cells and CD8+ T cells were sorted from peripheral blood as separate populations.

Sequencing used CD4+ or CD8+ T cells sorted from blood, obtained in a trial of the OX40 agonist ivuxolimab. The receptor comes from an adult with an advanced solid tumor such as melanoma, head and neck, liver or kidney cancer. The chain was built from TRBV7-8 and TRBJ2-1; perhaps TRBD2 is the D gene, with 5 bases matching. The bases read TGTGCCAGCAGCTTAGTGGAGGTCTCCTACAATGAGCAGTTCTTC. This encodes CASSLVEVSYNEQFF.